Listed below are T cell receptor beta chains from one sample, sequenced in a study of beta chain features in type 1 diabetes. Clones were read by immunoSEQ multiplex PCR, and TCRdb kept only the in-frame ones, dropping some. The sample holds over 500,000 clones, about 14% seen once. The source material was naive CD4+ T cells from blood. These TCRs come from a man aged 18 to 29 in good health. Both conserved end residues are part of each CDR3. D genes are given only for firm matches. A row's size may be missing; if present it is once, few, many or a size class.

d_call	v_call	j_call	clone_size	cdr3_aa	cdr3_nt
.	TRBV2	TRBJ2-7	.	CASLQENISYEQYF	TGTGCCAGCTTACAAGAAAACATCTCCTACGAGCAGTACTTC
.	TRBV7-9	TRBJ2-7	few	CASSLPQGPYEQYF	TGTGCCAGCAGCTTACCTCAGGGACCCTACGAGCAGTACTTC
TRBD1	TRBV27	TRBJ1-1	.	CASSTWTGNTEAFF	TGTGCCAGCAGTACCTGGACAGGGAACACTGAAGCTTTCTTT
.	TRBV4-3	TRBJ2-1	.	CASSQNTAVNEQFF	TGCGCCAGCAGCCAAAACACCGCGGTAAATGAGCAGTTCTTC
.	TRBV6-5	TRBJ1-5	.	CASSYSAYNQPQHF	TGTGCCAGCAGTTACTCGGCCTACAATCAGCCCCAGCATTTT
.	TRBV6-8	TRBJ2-3	few	CASNPAETTDTQYF	TGTGCCAGCAACCCAGCGGAGACCACAGATACGCAGTATTTT
.	TRBV23-1	TRBJ2-3	.	CASSQVSRVLTDTQYF	TGCGCCAGCAGTCAAGTCAGCCGTGTGCTAACAGATACGCAGTATTTT
.	TRBV14	TRBJ1-5	.	CASSQGPGGNQPQHF	TGTGCCAGCAGCCAAGGGCCAGGGGGCAATCAGCCCCAGCATTTT
.	TRBV11-1	TRBJ1-1	.	CASSSMNTEAFF	TGTGCCAGCAGCTCAATGAACACTGAAGCTTTCTTT
.	TRBV5-6	TRBJ1-4	.	CASSVDTYEKLFF	TGTGCCAGCAGCGTAGACACCTATGAAAAACTGTTTTTT
.	TRBV29-1	TRBJ1-1	few	CSVFYQGTEAFF	TGCAGCGTTTTCTATCAAGGGACTGAAGCTTTCTTT
TRBD2	TRBV29-1	TRBJ2-3	.	CSVDGLAGTDTQYF	TGCAGCGTTGACGGCCTAGCGGGAACAGATACGCAGTATTTT
TRBD2	TRBV19	TRBJ2-3	few	CASSSGRGTDTQYF	TGTGCCAGTAGTAGCGGGAGAGGCACAGATACGCAGTATTTT
TRBD1	TRBV6-6	TRBJ2-6	few	CASRQGPSGANVLTF	TGTGCCAGCAGACAGGGGCCCTCTGGGGCCAACGTCCTGACTTTC
TRBD1	TRBV7-2	TRBJ2-7	.	CASSLVGDRSYEQYF	TGTGCCAGCAGCTTAGTGGGGGACAGATCCTACGAGCAGTACTTC
TRBD1	TRBV7-9	TRBJ2-3	few	CASSPQGQLHSTDTQYF	TGTGCCAGCAGCCCACAGGGACAGCTCCATAGCACAGATACGCAGTATTTT
.	TRBV5-6	TRBJ1-5	.	CASSFYTGGANQPQHF	TGTGCCAGCAGCTTCTACACTGGAGGGGCCAATCAGCCCCAGCATTTT
TRBD1	TRBV2	TRBJ1-5	few	CASRQTGAGNQPQHF	TGTGCCAGCAGACAGACAGGGGCGGGCAATCAGCCCCAGCATTTT
.	TRBV9	TRBJ2-5	.	CASSVAPQETQYF	TGTGCCAGCAGCGTAGCTCCACAAGAGACCCAGTACTTC
TRBD1	TRBV5-1	TRBJ2-7	.	CASSSRTGEAEQYF	TGCGCCAGCAGCTCGAGGACAGGGGAAGCCGAGCAGTACTTC
.	TRBV5-1	TRBJ2-5	.	CASSPPGMRGRETQYF	TGCGCCAGCAGCCCGCCGGGGATGCGGGGGCGTGAGACCCAGTACTTC
.	TRBV4-3	TRBJ1-4	.	CASSQTGLSEKLFF	TGCGCCAGCAGCCAAACAGGATTGAGTGAAAAACTGTTTTTT
.	TRBV7-8	TRBJ1-1	.	CASSLAEGYNGKAFF	TGTGCCAGCAGCTTAGCTGAGGGGTATAATGGAAAAGCTTTCTTT
TRBD1	TRBV29-1	TRBJ2-2	.	CSVQGDVNTGELFF	TGCAGCGTCCAGGGGGATGTAAACACCGGGGAGCTGTTTTTT
.	TRBV10-3	TRBJ1-2	.	CAIRFDRSNGYTF	TGTGCCATCAGATTCGACAGATCTAATGGCTACACCTTC
.	TRBV28	TRBJ2-3	.	CASMVGGPSDTQYF	TGTGCCAGCATGGTGGGGGGGCCATCAGATACGCAGTATTTT
.	TRBV28	TRBJ1-5	few	CASSLPRESNQPQHF	TGTGCCAGCAGTTTGCCCAGGGAGAGCAATCAGCCCCAGCATTTT
TRBD1	TRBV4-1	TRBJ2-7	.	CASSQDRGQVSYEQYF	TGCGCCAGCAGCCAAGATCGGGGACAGGTCTCCTACGAGCAGTACTTC
.	TRBV7-3	TRBJ1-1	few	CASSLTGGNTEAFF	TGTGCCAGCAGCTTAACAGGAGGTAACACTGAAGCTTTCTTT
TRBD2	TRBV7-2	TRBJ2-3	few	CASSLARASGGRDTQYF	TGTGCCAGCAGCTTAGCTCGGGCTAGCGGGGGGAGGGATACGCAGTATTTT
.	TRBV28	TRBJ2-5	.	CASSPRRSQYF	TGTGCCAGCAGCCCAAGGCGTTCCCAGTACTTC
.	TRBV28	TRBJ2-5	.	CASTLGETQYF	TGTGCCAGCACCCTCGGTGAGACCCAGTACTTC
TRBD1	TRBV29-1	TRBJ1-5	.	CSVGQTSNQPQHF	TGCAGCGTGGGACAGACTAGCAATCAGCCCCAGCATTTT
.	TRBV29-1	TRBJ1-1	.	CSVTQALSTEAFF	TGCAGCGTTACACAGGCCCTGAGCACTGAAGCTTTCTTT
TRBD1	TRBV5-4	TRBJ1-2	.	CASSLRQGGAYGYTF	TGTGCCAGCAGCTTACGACAGGGTGGTGCCTATGGCTACACCTTC
.	TRBV6-1	TRBJ1-2	few	CASSEMRERRVGYTF	TGTGCCAGCAGTGAAATGAGGGAGCGCCGAGTTGGCTACACCTTC
TRBD2	TRBV25-1	TRBJ2-7	.	CASSARTSAYEQYF	TGTGCCAGCAGTGCCCGGACTAGCGCGTACGAGCAGTACTTC
TRBD2	TRBV7-3	TRBJ2-1	.	CASSAHGTSGANNEQFF	TGTGCCAGCAGCGCGCACGGGACTAGCGGGGCCAACAATGAGCAGTTCTTC
.	TRBV4-3	TRBJ2-3	few	CASSQRADTQYF	TGCGCCAGCAGCCAAAGGGCGGATACGCAGTATTTT
.	TRBV19	TRBJ2-2	few	CATVQGGVNTGELFF	TGTGCCACCGTGCAGGGCGGGGTAAACACCGGGGAGCTGTTTTTT
.	TRBV4-1	TRBJ1-5	few	CASSQVQGGDQPQHF	TGCGCCAGCAGCCAGGTACAGGGTGGAGATCAGCCCCAGCATTTT
TRBD2	TRBV11-3	TRBJ2-1	.	CASSLGSGSTSSYNEQFF	TGTGCCAGCAGCTTGGGCAGCGGGAGTACGAGCTCCTACAATGAGCAGTTCTTC
.	TRBV18	TRBJ2-5	.	CASSPPGPRETQYF	TGTGCCAGCTCACCACCGGGACCCCGGGAGACCCAGTACTTC
.	TRBV5-1	TRBJ2-7	few	CASSWEPIAVYEQYF	TGCGCCAGCAGCTGGGAACCAATAGCCGTTTACGAGCAGTACTTC
TRBD2	TRBV7-2	TRBJ2-7	.	CASSWEGFNEQYF	TGTGCCAGCAGCTGGGAGGGGTTCAACGAGCAGTACTTC
.	TRBV6-1	TRBJ2-7	.	CAATSGTVTYEQYF	TGTGCCGCAACGTCGGGCACAGTGACCTACGAGCAGTACTTC
.	TRBV6-6	TRBJ1-5	.	CASSYTVRGSQPQHF	TGTGCCAGCAGTTACACGGTCAGGGGAAGTCAGCCCCAGCATTTT
.	TRBV28	TRBJ1-2	few	CASSLRGVGTF	TGTGCCAGCAGTTTAAGAGGGGTTGGGACCTTC
.	TRBV10-3	TRBJ1-3	few	CATIQGGNTIYF	TGTGCCACGATACAAGGAGGGAACACCATATATTTT
.	TRBV7-9	TRBJ2-7	.	CASSFRADSYEQYF	TGTGCCAGCAGCTTTAGGGCAGACTCCTACGAGCAGTACTTC
TRBD1	TRBV18	TRBJ1-1	.	CANRRDRGTEAFF	TGTGCCAATCGGAGGGACAGGGGAACTGAAGCTTTCTTT
TRBD1	TRBV6-1	TRBJ1-5	few	CASSELRQGGNQPQHF	TGTGCCAGCAGTGAACTTCGACAGGGTGGCAATCAGCCCCAGCATTTT
TRBD1	TRBV28	TRBJ2-1	.	CASSEGQGLYNEQFF	TGTGCCAGCAGTGAAGGACAGGGGCTGTACAATGAGCAGTTCTTC